The clone carrying this T cell receptor (beta chain) was counted at least ten times. Priming of first-strand cDNA relied on TRAV- and TRBV-specific primers (covering alpha and beta chains). A constant-region primer paired with the V-primer adapter amplified TCRs over about 19 PCR cycles. MiXCR was run by TCRdb on the reads, yielding one entry per CDR3 protein. The table has more than 45,000 distinct CDR3 sequences, 25% seen once. Time point given: before trial treatment. The donors' regimen was nivolumab, ipilimumab, aspirin, low-dose cyclophosphamide and low-dose radiotherapy. The source of the sample is a study of low-dose radiotherapy and immunotherapy resistance in tumors. This receptor was taken from a male donor with prostate cancer. Sequencing used PBMCs, obtained before treatment.

In DNA form, the CDR3 reads TGTGCCAGTAGTATAGATCACAACCCTAGTGGGGGTGAGCAGTTCTTC. It specifies CASSIDHNPSGGEQFF. The rearrangement links TRBV19 to TRBJ2-1; the D call may be TRBD1 or TRBD2 (5 bases each). Germline-derived CDR1 and CDR2 are LNHDA and SQIVND (reference sequence). The CDR3 has 16 amino acids. Trimming cost V 0 bases and J 9 bases, with 18 bases left between them.